A selection of T cell receptor beta chains follows, all from one sample in a study of spatial heterogeneity in lung cancer. TCRdb reanalysed the 5' RACE reads using MiXCR and keeps one entry per CDR3 protein. The table has about 85,000 distinct CDR3 sequences, approximately 20% seen once. The sequencing here drew on PBMCs, taken at surgery. These receptors were obtained from a male donor with early-stage non-small cell lung cancer. CDR3s include the opening cysteine and the closing phenylalanine or tryptophan. D genes are given only for firm matches. Only some rows state a clone size, as once, few, many or a class for expanded clones.

V	D	size	J	CDR3	DNA
TRBV14	-	few	TRBJ1-1	CASSQGIGTEAFF	TGTGCCAGCAGCCAGGGGATCGGCACTGAAGCTTTCTTT
TRBV9	TRBD1	many	TRBJ1-5	CASSVGGGPSQPQHF	TGTGCCAGCAGCGTAGGAGGGGGCCCCAGTCAGCCCCAGCATTTT
TRBV28	-	-	TRBJ2-3	CASSQTDTQYF	TGTGCCAGCTCGCAGACAGATACGCAGTATTTT
TRBV28	-	few	TRBJ1-2	CASSLPLNGYTF	TGTGCCAGCAGTTTACCGCTTAATGGCTACACCTTC
TRBV7-2	-	-	TRBJ2-7	CASSLLADSSYEQYF	TGTGCCAGCAGCTTACTAGCCGATAGCTCCTACGAGCAGTACTTC
TRBV12-3/TRBV12-4	-	many	TRBJ1-2	CASSRRDYGYTF	TGTGCCAGCAGCCGACGCGACTATGGCTACACCTTC
TRBV10-3	-	few	TRBJ2-7	CAISEPTRGGIYEQYF	TGTGCCATCAGTGAGCCCACCCGAGGTGGGATCTACGAGCAGTACTTC
TRBV9	-	many	TRBJ1-5	CASSVDSSNQPQHF	TGTGCCAGCAGCGTTGACAGTAGCAATCAGCCCCAGCATTTT
TRBV11-3	-	-	TRBJ2-5	CASSLLAGMETQYF	TGTGCCAGCAGCTTGCTTGCAGGAATGGAGACCCAGTACTTC
TRBV20-1	-	-	TRBJ1-2	CSARGVYPNYGYTF	TGCAGTGCTAGAGGAGTCTATCCTAACTATGGCTACACCTTC
TRBV29-1	-	many	TRBJ1-2	CSVEGNGYTF	TGCAGCGTTGAAGGGAATGGCTACACCTTC
TRBV2	-	-	TRBJ2-7	CASTPGSFSYEQYF	TGTGCCAGCACCCCCGGGTCTTTCTCCTACGAGCAGTACTTC
TRBV25-1	-	-	TRBJ2-5	CASRGGAQYF	TGTGCCAGCAGAGGGGGAGCCCAGTACTTC
TRBV5-1	TRBD1	-	TRBJ2-6	CAVGQGDSGANVLTF	TGCGCCGTCGGACAGGGGGACTCTGGGGCCAACGTCCTGACTTTC
TRBV28	TRBD2	few	TRBJ2-7	CASRGSGAAYEQYF	TGTGCCAGCAGGGGTAGCGGGGCCGCCTACGAGCAGTACTTC
TRBV18	TRBD1	few	TRBJ1-1	CASSPPGTGAFF	TGTGCCAGCTCACCACCGGGGACAGGGGCTTTCTTT
TRBV7-9	-	few	TRBJ2-3	CASERATDTQYF	TGTGCCAGCGAGCGGGCAACAGATACGCAGTATTTT
TRBV12-3/TRBV12-4	-	few	TRBJ2-2	CASGNTGELFF	TGTGCCAGCGGTAACACCGGGGAGCTGTTTTTT